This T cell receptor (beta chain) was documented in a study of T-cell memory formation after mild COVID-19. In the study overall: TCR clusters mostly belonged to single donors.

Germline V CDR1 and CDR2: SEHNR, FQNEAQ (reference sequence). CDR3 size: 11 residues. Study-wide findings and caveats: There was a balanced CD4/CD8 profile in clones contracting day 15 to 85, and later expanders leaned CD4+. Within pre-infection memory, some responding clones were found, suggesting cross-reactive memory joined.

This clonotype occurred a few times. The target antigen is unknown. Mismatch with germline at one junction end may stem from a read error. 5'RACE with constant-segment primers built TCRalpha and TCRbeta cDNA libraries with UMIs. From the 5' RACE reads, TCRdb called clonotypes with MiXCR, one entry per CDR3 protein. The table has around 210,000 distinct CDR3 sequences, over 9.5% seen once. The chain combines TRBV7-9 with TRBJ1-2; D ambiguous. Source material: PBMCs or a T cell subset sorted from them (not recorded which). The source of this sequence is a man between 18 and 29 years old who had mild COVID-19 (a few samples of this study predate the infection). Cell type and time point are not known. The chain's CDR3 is CAGSQEGFYTF. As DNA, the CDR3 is TGTGCCGGCAGCCAAGAAGGTTTCTACACCTTC. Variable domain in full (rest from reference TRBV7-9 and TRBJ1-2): DTGVSQNPRHKITKRGQNVTFRCDPISEHNRLYWYRQTLGQGPEFLTYFQNEAQLEKSRLLSDRFSAERPKGSFSTLEIQRTEQGDSAMYLCAGSQEGFYTFGSGTRLTVV.